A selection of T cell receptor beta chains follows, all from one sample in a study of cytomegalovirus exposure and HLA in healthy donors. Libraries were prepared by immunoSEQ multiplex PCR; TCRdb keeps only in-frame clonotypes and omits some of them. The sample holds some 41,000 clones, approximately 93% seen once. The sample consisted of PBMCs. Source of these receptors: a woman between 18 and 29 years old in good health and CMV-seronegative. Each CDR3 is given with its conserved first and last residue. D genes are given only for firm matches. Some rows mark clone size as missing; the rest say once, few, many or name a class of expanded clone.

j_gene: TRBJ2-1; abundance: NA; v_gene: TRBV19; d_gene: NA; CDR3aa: CASSPDGQGRGGHEQFF; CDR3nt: TGTGCCAGTTCTCCCGATGGGCAGGGGAGGGGTGGGCATGAGCAGTTCTTC
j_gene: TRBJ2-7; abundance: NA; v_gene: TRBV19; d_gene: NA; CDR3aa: CASSVGLQARAYEQYF; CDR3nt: TGTGCCAGTAGTGTTGGATTACAGGCTAGGGCCTACGAGCAGTACTTC
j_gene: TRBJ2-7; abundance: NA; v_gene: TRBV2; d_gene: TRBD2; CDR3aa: CASNGLAGVSYEQYF; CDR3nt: TGTGCCAGCAATGGACTAGCGGGAGTATCCTACGAGCAGTACTTC
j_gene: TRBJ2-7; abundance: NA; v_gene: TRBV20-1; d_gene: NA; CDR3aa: CSASSYEQYF; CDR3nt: TGCAGTGCCAGCTCCTACGAGCAGTACTTC
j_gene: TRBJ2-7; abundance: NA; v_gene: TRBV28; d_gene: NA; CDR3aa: CASSLYRVSTGEQYF; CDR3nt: TGTGCCAGCAGTTTGTACAGGGTTTCAACGGGGGAGCAGTACTTC
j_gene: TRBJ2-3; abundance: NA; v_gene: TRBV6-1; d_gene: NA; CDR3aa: CASSPTLSTDTQYF; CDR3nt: TGTGCCAGCAGTCCGACACTGAGCACAGATACGCAGTATTTT
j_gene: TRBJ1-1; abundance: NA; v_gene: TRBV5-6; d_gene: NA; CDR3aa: CASSFRENTEAFF; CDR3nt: TGTGCCAGCAGCTTTCGGGAGAACACTGAAGCTTTCTTT
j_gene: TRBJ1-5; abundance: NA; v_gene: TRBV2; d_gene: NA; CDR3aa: CASSRDSNQPQHF; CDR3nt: TGTGCCAGCAGTAGAGATAGCAATCAGCCCCAGCATTTT
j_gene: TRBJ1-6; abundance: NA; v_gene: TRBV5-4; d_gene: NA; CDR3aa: CASSLVSGGNNSPLHF; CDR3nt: TGTGCCAGCAGCTTGGTATCGGGGGGCAATAATTCACCCCTCCACTTT
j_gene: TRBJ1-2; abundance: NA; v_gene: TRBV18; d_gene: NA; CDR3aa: CASSPPGVNYGYTF; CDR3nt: TGTGCCAGCTCACCACCTGGAGTAAACTATGGCTACACCTTC
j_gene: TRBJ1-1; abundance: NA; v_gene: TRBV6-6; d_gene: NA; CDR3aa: CASSYSGHSNEAFF; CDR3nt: TGTGCCAGCAGTTATAGCGGGCACAGTAATGAAGCTTTCTTT
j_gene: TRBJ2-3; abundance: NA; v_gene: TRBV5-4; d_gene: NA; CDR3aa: CASSLRGGQGTDTQYF; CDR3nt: TGTGCCAGCAGCTTGAGAGGTGGACAAGGGACAGATACGCAGTATTTT
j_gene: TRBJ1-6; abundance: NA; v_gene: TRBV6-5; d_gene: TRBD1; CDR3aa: CASTGTGNSPLHF; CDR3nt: TGTGCCAGCACCGGGACAGGGAATTCACCCCTCCACTTT
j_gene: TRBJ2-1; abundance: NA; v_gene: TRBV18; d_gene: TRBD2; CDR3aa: CASSPLAGGNEQFF; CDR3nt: TGTGCCAGCTCACCACTAGCGGGGGGGAATGAGCAGTTCTTC
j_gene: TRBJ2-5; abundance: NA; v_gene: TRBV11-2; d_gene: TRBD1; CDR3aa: CASSLRGQGSHETQYF; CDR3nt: TGTGCCAGCAGCTTAAGGGGACAGGGGTCGCACGAGACCCAGTACTTC
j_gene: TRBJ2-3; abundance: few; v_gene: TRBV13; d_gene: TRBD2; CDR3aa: CASSMVAGSWSDTQYF; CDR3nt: TGTGCCAGCAGCATGGTAGCGGGAAGTTGGTCAGATACGCAGTATTTT
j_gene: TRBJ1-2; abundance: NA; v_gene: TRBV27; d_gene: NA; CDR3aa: CASSLYAGYGYTF; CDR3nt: TGTGCCAGCAGTTTATATGCCGGCTATGGCTACACCTTC
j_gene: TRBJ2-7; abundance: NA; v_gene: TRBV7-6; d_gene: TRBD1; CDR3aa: CASSPGQGVWYF; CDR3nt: TGTGCCAGCAGCCCGGGACAGGGAGTCTGGTACTTC
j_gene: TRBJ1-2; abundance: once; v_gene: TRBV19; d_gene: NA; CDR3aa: CASSIPGDYGYTF; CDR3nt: TGTGCCAGTAGTATTCCAGGGGACTATGGCTACACCTTC
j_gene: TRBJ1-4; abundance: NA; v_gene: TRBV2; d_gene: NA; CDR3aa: CASRYATNEKLFF; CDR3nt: TGTGCCAGCCGGTATGCAACTAATGAAAAACTGTTTTTT
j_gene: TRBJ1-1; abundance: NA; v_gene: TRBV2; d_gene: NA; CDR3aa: CASSQDEGRTEAFF; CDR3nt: TGTGCCAGCAGTCAGGACGAGGGCCGCACTGAAGCTTTCTTT
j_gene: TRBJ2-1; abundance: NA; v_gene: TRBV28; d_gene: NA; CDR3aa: CASSSFYNEQFF; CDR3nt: TGTGCCAGCAGTTCGTTTTACAATGAGCAGTTCTTC
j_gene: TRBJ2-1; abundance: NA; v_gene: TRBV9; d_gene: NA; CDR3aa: CASSVDMSSYNEQFF; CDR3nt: TGTGCCAGCAGCGTAGATATGAGCTCCTACAATGAGCAGTTCTTC
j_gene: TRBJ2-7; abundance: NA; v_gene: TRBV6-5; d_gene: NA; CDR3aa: CASSETGSAYEQYF; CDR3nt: TGTGCCAGCAGCGAAACAGGGTCGGCGTACGAGCAGTACTTC
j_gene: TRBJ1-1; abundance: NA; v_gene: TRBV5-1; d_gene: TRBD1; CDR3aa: CASSFGQAGNTEAFF; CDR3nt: TGCGCCAGCAGCTTTGGACAGGCGGGGAACACTGAAGCTTTCTTT
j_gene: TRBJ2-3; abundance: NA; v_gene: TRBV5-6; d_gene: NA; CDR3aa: CASSLGATDTQYF; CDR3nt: TGTGCCAGCAGCTTGGGAGCCACAGATACGCAGTATTTT
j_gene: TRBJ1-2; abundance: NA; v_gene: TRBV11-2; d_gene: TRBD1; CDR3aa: CASSLSRWRGLGYTF; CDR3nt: TGTGCCAGCAGCTTAAGCCGATGGAGGGGGCTTGGCTACACCTTC
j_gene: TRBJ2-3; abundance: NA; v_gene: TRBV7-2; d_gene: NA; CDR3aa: CASSPQDTQYF; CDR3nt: TGTGCCAGCAGCCCCCAAGATACGCAGTATTTT
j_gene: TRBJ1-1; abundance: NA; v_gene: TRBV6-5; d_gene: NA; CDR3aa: CASSYRGEAFF; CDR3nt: TGTGCCAGCAGTTACAGGGGTGAAGCTTTCTTT